Listed below are T cell receptor beta chains from one sample, sequenced in a study of blood T cell repertoires in COVID-19. This table comes from immunoSEQ multiplex PCR, and its TCRdb copy is limited to in-frame clones, with some not included. The data show 110,000 to 150,000 clones, 79% seen once. Input material: peripheral blood. The receptors here all came from a man aged 55 to 70 with acute or convalescent COVID-19. Both conserved end residues are part of each CDR3. A D gene is named only where the DNA matches it firmly. Not every row has a clone size; where given, it reads once, few, many or a size class.

d_gene | abundance | j_gene | v_gene | CDR3aa | CDR3nt
- | - | TRBJ2-7 | TRBV5-1 | CASSLGLPPYEQYF | TGCGCCAGCAGCTTGGGACTTCCCCCCTACGAGCAGTACTTC
TRBD1 | - | TRBJ2-1 | TRBV25-1 | CASAEGQDYNEQFF | TGTGCCAGTGCCGAAGGACAGGACTACAATGAGCAGTTCTTC
TRBD1 | once | TRBJ1-5 | TRBV4-3 | CASRRDRAVGPQHF | TGCGCCAGCAGAAGGGACAGGGCGGTGGGTCCCCAGCATTTT
TRBD1 | - | TRBJ1-4 | TRBV11-2 | CASSYFTGDNEKLFF | TGTGCCAGCAGCTACTTCACAGGGGATAATGAAAAACTGTTTTTT
- | - | TRBJ2-3 | TRBV15 | CATSDSRTDTQYF | TGTGCCACCAGTGACAGCCGCACAGATACGCAGTATTTT
- | - | TRBJ1-2 | TRBV7-2 | CASSSGANYGYTF | TGTGCCAGCAGCTCTGGAGCTAACTATGGCTACACCTTC
- | - | TRBJ2-7 | TRBV4-3 | CASSQDLGRAYEQYF | TGCGCCAGCAGCCAAGATTTGGGTCGGGCCTACGAGCAGTACTTC
TRBD1 | - | TRBJ1-5 | TRBV6-6 | CASSPGQGGGNQPQHF | TGTGCCAGCAGTCCCGGACAGGGGGGCGGCAATCAGCCCCAGCATTTT
- | - | TRBJ1-1 | TRBV7-9 | CASRTGVNTEAFF | TGTGCCAGCAGGACGGGGGTGAACACTGAAGCTTTCTTT
TRBD2 | - | TRBJ2-7 | TRBV7-2 | CASSLIGLAGGPGEQYF | TGTGCCAGCAGCCTTATAGGACTAGCGGGAGGGCCGGGCGAGCAGTACTTC
TRBD1 | - | TRBJ2-7 | TRBV6-6 | CASSRQGETYEQYF | TGTGCCAGCAGTAGACAGGGTGAAACATACGAGCAGTACTTC
TRBD2 | - | TRBJ2-2 | TRBV2 | CASSGTSGNTGELFF | TGTGCCAGCAGCGGGACTAGCGGGAACACCGGGGAGCTGTTTTTT
- | - | TRBJ1-2 | TRBV28 | CASRTSGSGYTF | TGTGCCAGCAGGACATCAGGATCTGGCTACACCTTC
- | - | TRBJ1-3 | TRBV29-1 | CSAPDSSGNTIYF | TGCAGCGCCCCTGACTCCTCTGGAAACACCATATATTTT
- | - | TRBJ1-2 | TRBV11-2 | CASSPATGWGYGYTF | TGTGCCAGCAGCCCCGCTACAGGGTGGGGCTATGGCTACACCTTC
TRBD1 | - | TRBJ2-2 | TRBV7-9 | CASSLTGGTGELFF | TGTGCCAGCAGCCTGACAGGGGGGACCGGGGAGCTGTTTTTT
TRBD2 | - | TRBJ2-3 | TRBV7-9 | CASSRTSGHTDTQYF | TGTGCCAGCAGCCGGACTAGCGGGCACACAGATACGCAGTATTTT
- | - | TRBJ1-1 | TRBV7-3 | CASRAGPQNTEAFF | TGTGCCAGCAGGGCGGGACCGCAGAACACTGAAGCTTTCTTT
- | - | TRBJ2-1 | TRBV5-6 | CASSLPAAGYNEQFF | TGTGCCAGCAGCTTGCCAGCGGCAGGATACAATGAGCAGTTCTTC